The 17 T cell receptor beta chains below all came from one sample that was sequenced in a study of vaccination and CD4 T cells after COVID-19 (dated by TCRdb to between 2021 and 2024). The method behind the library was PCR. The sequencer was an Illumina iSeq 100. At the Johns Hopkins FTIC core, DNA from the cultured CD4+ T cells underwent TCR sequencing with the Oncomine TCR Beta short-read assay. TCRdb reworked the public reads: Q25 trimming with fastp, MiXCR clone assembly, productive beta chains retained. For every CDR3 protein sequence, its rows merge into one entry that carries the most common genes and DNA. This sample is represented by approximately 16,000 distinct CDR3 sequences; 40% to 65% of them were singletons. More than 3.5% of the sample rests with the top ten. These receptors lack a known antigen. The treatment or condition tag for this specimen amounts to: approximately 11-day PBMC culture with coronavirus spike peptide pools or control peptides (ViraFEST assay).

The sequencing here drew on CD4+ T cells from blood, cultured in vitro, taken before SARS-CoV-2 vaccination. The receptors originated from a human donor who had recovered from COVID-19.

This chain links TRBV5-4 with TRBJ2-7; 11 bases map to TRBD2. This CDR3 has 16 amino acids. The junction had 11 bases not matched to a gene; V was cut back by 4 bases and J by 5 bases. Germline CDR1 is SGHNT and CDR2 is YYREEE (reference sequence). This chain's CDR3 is CASSPTSGGLSHEQYF. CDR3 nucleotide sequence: TGTGCCAGCAGCCCTACTAGCGGGGGCCTTTCCCACGAGCAGTACTTC.

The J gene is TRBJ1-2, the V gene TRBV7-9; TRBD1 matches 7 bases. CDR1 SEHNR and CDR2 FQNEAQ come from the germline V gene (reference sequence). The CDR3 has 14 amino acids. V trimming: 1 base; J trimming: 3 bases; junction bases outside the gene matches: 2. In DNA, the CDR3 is TGTGCCAGCAGCTTAGACGGACAGGACTATGGCTACACCTTC. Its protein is CASSLDGQDYGYTF.

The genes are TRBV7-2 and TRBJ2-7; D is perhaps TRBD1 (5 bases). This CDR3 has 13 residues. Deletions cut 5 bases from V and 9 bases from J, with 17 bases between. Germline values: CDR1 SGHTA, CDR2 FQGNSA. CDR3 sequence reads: CASSPDGQSWQYF. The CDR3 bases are TGTGCCAGCAGCCCAGATGGACAATCGTGGCAGTACTTC.

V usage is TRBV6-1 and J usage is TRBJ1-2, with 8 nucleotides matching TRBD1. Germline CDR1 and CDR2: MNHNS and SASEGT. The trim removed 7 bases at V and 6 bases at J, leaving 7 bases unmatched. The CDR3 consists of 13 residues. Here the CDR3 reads CASTRTGNHGYTF. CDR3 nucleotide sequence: TGTGCCAGCACCCGGACAGGGAATCATGGCTACACCTTC.

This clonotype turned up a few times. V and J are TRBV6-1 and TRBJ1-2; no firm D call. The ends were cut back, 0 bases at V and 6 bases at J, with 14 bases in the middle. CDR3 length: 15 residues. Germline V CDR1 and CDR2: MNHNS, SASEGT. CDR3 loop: CASSEAVLSGDGYTF. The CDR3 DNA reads TGTGCCAGCAGTGAAGCGGTTCTCAGCGGGGATGGCTACACCTTC.

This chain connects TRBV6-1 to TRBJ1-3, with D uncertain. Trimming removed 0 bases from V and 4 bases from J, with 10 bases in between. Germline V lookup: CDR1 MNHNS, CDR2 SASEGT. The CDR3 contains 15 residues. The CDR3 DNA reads TGTGCCAGCAGTGAAGCGCTAGTTGGAGGAAACACCATATATTTT. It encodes CASSEALVGGNTIYF.

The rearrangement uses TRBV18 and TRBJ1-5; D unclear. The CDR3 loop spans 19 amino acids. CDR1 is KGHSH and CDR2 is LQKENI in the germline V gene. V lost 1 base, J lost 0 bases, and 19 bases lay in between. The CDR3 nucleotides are TGTGCCAGCTCACCACTACCCTCGAGTAGTCCCATTAGCAATCAGCCCCAGCATTTT. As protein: CASSPLPSSSPISNQPQHF.

The CDR3 region is CASSAGQTNYGYTF. The CDR3 nucleotides read TGTGCCAGCAGTGCCGGACAGACTAACTATGGCTACACCTTC. V gene TRBV6-1 combines with J gene TRBJ1-2; D may be TRBD1 (6 bases). Germline V gene data show CDR1 as MNHNS and CDR2 as SASEGT. V lost 4 bases and J lost 0, with 9 bases in between. This CDR3 spans 14 amino acids.

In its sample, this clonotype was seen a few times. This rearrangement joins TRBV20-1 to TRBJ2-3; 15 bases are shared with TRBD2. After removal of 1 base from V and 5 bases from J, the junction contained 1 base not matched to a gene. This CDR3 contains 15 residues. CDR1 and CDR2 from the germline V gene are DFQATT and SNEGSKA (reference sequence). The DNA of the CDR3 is TGCAGTGCTAGAGGGACTAGCGGGGGGGTAGATACGCAGTATTTT. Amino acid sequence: CSARGTSGGVDTQYF.

The CDR3 loop is CASSKTGFYYGYTF. The CDR3 DNA sequence: TGTGCCAGCAGTAAAACAGGGTTTTACTATGGCTACACCTTC. V gene TRBV28 combines with J gene TRBJ1-2, with D tentatively TRBD1 (6 bases). The CDR3 consists of 14 residues. Germline-derived CDR1 and CDR2 are MDHEN and SYDVKM. V was clipped by 5 bases and J by 3 bases, with 13 bases between them.

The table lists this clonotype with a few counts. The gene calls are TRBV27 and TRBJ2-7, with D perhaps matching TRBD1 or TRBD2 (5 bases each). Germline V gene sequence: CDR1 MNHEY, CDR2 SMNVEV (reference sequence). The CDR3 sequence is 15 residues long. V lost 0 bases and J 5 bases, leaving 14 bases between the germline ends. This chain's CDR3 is CASSLSSPGRHEQYF. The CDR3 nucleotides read TGTGCCAGCAGTTTATCGTCCCCGGGACGGCACGAGCAGTACTTC.

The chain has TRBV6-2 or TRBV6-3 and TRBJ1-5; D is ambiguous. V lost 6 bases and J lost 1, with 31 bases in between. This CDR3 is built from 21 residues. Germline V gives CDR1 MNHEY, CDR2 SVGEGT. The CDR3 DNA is TGTGCCAGCAGGATGCAACAGTTATGGGAGAGATCAATAGAGAGCAATCAGCCCCAGCATTTT. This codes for CASRMQQLWERSIESNQPQHF.

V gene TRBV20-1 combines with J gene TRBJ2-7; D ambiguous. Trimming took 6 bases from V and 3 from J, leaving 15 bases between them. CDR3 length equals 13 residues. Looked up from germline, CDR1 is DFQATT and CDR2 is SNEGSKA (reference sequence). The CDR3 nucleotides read TGCAGTGCCAACGGACCTACGGGCTACGAGCAGTACTTC. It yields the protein CSANGPTGYEQYF.

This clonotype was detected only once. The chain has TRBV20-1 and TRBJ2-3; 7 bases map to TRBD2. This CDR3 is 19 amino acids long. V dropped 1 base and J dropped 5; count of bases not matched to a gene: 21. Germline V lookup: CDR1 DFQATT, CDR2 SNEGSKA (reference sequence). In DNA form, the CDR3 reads TGCAGTGCTAGAGTCCCCTCCCCTCGTGGGAGGGCCCAGAGAGATACGCAGTATTTT. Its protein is CSARVPSPRGRAQRDTQYF.

The CDR3 coding sequence is TGTGCCAGTACCCGTTCGGGGGCAGGGGAGGCCGGGGAGCTGTTTTTT. It specifies CASTRSGAGEAGELFF. The chain employs TRBV19 and TRBJ2-2; the D call may be TRBD1 or TRBD2 (6 bases each). Germline CDR1 LNHDA, CDR2 SQIVND (reference sequence). V was clipped by 7 bases and J by 6 bases, with 21 bases between them. The CDR3 has 16 amino acids.

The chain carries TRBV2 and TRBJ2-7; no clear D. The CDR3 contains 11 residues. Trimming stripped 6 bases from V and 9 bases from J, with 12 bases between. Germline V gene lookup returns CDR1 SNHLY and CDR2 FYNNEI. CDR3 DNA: TGTGCCAGCAGCCTCTACGAGCGGCAGTACTTC. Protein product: CASSLYERQYF.

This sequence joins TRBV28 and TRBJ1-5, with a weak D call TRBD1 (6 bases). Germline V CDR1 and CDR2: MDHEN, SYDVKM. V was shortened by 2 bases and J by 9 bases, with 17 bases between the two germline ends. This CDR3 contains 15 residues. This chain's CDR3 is CASSLQGTERGPQHF. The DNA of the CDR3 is TGTGCCAGCAGTTTACAGGGGACGGAGCGAGGGCCCCAGCATTTT.